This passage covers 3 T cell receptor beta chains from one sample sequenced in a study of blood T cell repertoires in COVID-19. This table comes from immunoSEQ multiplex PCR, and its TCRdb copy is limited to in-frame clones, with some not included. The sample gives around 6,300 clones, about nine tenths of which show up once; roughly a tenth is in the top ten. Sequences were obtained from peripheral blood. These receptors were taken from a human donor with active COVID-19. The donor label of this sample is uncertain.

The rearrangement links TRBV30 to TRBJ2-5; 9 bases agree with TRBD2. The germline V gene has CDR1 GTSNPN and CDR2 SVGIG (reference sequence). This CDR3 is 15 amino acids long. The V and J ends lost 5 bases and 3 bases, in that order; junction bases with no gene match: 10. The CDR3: CAWDPGRTSEETQYF. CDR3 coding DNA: TGTGCCTGGGACCCCGGGAGGACTAGCGAAGAGACCCAGTACTTC.

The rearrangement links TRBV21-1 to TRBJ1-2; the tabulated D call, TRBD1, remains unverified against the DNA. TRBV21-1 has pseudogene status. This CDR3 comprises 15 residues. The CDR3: CASSIHRGLCYGYTF. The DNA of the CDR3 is TGTGCCAGCAGCATCCACAGGGGGCTTTGCTATGGCTACACCTTC.

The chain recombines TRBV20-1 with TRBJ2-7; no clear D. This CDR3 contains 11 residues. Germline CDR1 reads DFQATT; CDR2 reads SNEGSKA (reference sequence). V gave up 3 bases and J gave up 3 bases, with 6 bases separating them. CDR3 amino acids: CSARKSYEQYF. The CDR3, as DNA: TGCAGTGCTAGGAAGAGCTACGAGCAGTACTTC.